The clone carrying this TCR beta chain has at least ten counts. Its target is not known. The source of the sample is a study of T cell repertoires in cytomegalovirus infection. About the study: CMV infection together with matching HLA type was indicated by public TCR beta signatures.

The germline CDR1 and CDR2 sequences are SGHDT and YYEEEE. This CDR3 comprises 16 residues. Between the trimmed V and J ends, which lost 4 bases and 6 bases, there was a span of 22 bases. TCRdb recomputed calls from the reads with MiXCR, one row per CDR3 protein. There are around 260,000 distinct CDR3 sequences in the sample; around 25% occur only once, and approximately 15% lies in the top ten. Study-level results: HLA-C-restricted CMV clonotypes gave the most frequent clonotype in two of eight donors. Of the TCR beta families, the public ones yielded a cumulative frequency that identified carriers of CMV plus the relevant HLA.

The V and J genes are TRBV5-6 and TRBJ2-5, with D tentatively TRBD1 or TRBD2 (5 bases each). Sequenced: PBMCs. This TCR was recovered from a human donor in good health (CMV status not recorded). Some clones in this sample may be carry-over from other donors' samples. CDR3 nucleotide sequence: TGTGCCAGCAGCCGTCGCAGCCGGGACCCCGGAAAGACCCAGTACTTC. The encoded protein is CASSRRSRDPGKTQYF.